A selection of T cell receptor beta chains follows, all from one sample in a study of blood T cell repertoires in COVID-19. This table comes from immunoSEQ multiplex PCR, and its TCRdb copy is limited to in-frame clones, with some not included. The table lists a few hundred thousand clones, more than 80% of them singletons. What was sequenced was PBMCs or T cells enriched from blood (not recorded which). These receptors were taken from a man between 40 and 49 years old who had recovered from COVID-19. Each CDR3 is given without its conserved first and last residue.

v_gene	j_gene	CDR3aa
TRBV5-1	TRBJ1-4	ASSIGQVLPNEKLF
TRBV7-2	TRBJ2-3	ASSLVLATDTQY
TRBV18	TRBJ1-5	ASSPAQQLAGYRASQH
TRBV19	TRBJ2-1	ASSSGAGVVFEQF
TRBV5-4	TRBJ2-1	ASSNTGTGYNEQF
TRBV19	TRBJ2-7	ASSASGTGTYEQY
TRBV5-4	TRBJ2-7	ASSLGGSDEQY
TRBV6-6	TRBJ1-1	ASSYVQALNTEAF
TRBV2	TRBJ2-5	ASGDRVAVRETQY
TRBV11-2	TRBJ1-4	ASSSTFLRTLGEKLF
TRBV19	TRBJ1-1	ASSRGQGLRGTEAF
TRBV15	TRBJ1-2	ATSSRPNYGYT
TRBV5-8	TRBJ1-1	ASSPLQGALNTEAF
TRBV19	TRBJ2-2	ASSIGTGVTGELF
TRBV5-4	TRBJ2-2	ASSRSLAGGPGGELF
TRBV11-1	TRBJ1-1	ASSLALNTEAF
TRBV15	TRBJ2-7	ATSFSTGASYEQY
TRBV29-1	TRBJ1-6	SVLTTGTGGSPLH
TRBV5-5	TRBJ1-6	ASGANGNSPLH
TRBV4-1	TRBJ1-1	ASSQEVGRGNTEAF
TRBV7-9	TRBJ1-2	ASSLPGYYGYT
TRBV6-5	TRBJ2-5	ASRPSGLARETQY
TRBV2	TRBJ2-1	ASRLTSGRGNEQF
TRBV7-3	TRBJ2-7	ASSPTGSYEQY
TRBV7-6	TRBJ1-1	ASSPEGHIYGEAF
TRBV6-6	TRBJ1-1	ASSLRVEMNTEAF
TRBV7-2	TRBJ2-1	ASSLVSGGGSRNEQF
TRBV3-1/TRBV3-2	TRBJ1-1	ASSQGRLGEAF
TRBV7-9	TRBJ1-1	ASSLVEKRNTEAF
TRBV19	TRBJ1-5	ASTQGFYSNQPQH
TRBV7-2	TRBJ2-1	ASSLASGRVNEQF
TRBV3-1/TRBV3-2	TRBJ2-5	ASSQERGGETQY
TRBV10-3	TRBJ1-1	AISEWQNTEAF
TRBV2	TRBJ1-2	ASRQTGGSGYT
TRBV7-3	TRBJ2-2	ASSSSSGSPGLF